The present entry profiles one TCR beta chain with its context. Data came from immunoSEQ multiplex PCR; TCRdb stores just in-frame clones and leaves some out. This repertoire shows around 100,000 clones, approximately 90% found once; its top ten account for about 0.89%. These data belong to a study of T cell changes during pregnancy in multiple sclerosis. The CDR3 is 15 amino acids. Germline V lookup: CDR1 WSHSY, CDR2 SAAADI. Deletions cut 4 bases from V and 3 bases from J, with 13 bases between. Sequenced material: peripheral blood, taken after pregnancy. The receptor was isolated from a female donor with multiple sclerosis, enrolled in a pregnancy study. The chain joins TRBV10-2 to TRBJ1-5; maybe TRBD1 (5 bases). The DNA of the CDR3 is TGCGCCAGCAGTGGGGTGGACACCTACAATCAGCCCCAGCATTTT. It codes for CASSGVDTYNQPQHF.